This passage covers 24 T cell receptor beta chains from one sample sequenced in a study of blood T cell repertoires in COVID-19. The method was immunoSEQ multiplex PCR; TCRdb's version includes in-frame clones alone and lacks a portion of them. This table holds 100,000 to 130,000 clones, about four fifths found once. Input material: peripheral blood. The receptors were gathered from a human donor in a cohort sampled during active COVID-19.

V and J are TRBV6-5 and TRBJ2-5; 9 bases fit TRBD1. The CDR3 length is 15 residues. The germline V gene encodes CDR1 MNHEY and CDR2 SVGAGI. After removal of 4 bases from V and 5 bases from J, the junction contained 8 bases not matched to a gene. CDR3 in DNA: TGTGCCAGCAGTTCCTGGACAGGGGACAGGGAGACCCAGTACTTC. Translating it yields CASSSWTGDRETQYF.

The CDR3 DNA reads TGTGCCACAACTGGACAGAATTACGAGCAGTACTTC. This codes for CATTGQNYEQYF. This chain links TRBV28 with TRBJ2-7; D is possibly TRBD1 (6 bases). CDR3 length: 12 amino acids. V was trimmed by 10 bases and J by 4 bases, leaving 14 bases between them. From germline, CDR1 is MDHEN and CDR2 SYDVKM. The variable domain in full, completed from reference TRBV28 and TRBJ2-7, reads DVKVTQSSRYLVKRTGEKVFLECVQDMDHENMFWYRQDPGLGLRLIYFSYDVKMKEKGDIPEGYSVSREKKERFSLILESASTNQTSMYLCATTGQNYEQYFGPGTRLTVT.

V usage is TRBV7-2 and J usage is TRBJ2-7; TRBD2 matches 8 bases. CDR1 and CDR2 (germline): SGHTA, FQGNSA. The CDR3 is 13 amino acids. V gave up 5 bases and J gave up 6 bases; unmatched junction bases: 6. CDR3 sequence (DNA): TGTGCCAGCAGCATCACGGGACTAGGCGAGCAGTACGTC. This gives the protein CASSITGLGEQYV.

The chain links TRBV12-3 or TRBV12-4 to TRBJ2-5; unclear D gene. V shed 3 bases and J shed 2 bases, with 7 bases lying between them. The CDR3 spans 13 residues. CDR3 sequence: CASSFSSQETQYF. CDR3 nucleotide sequence: TGTGCCAGCAGTTTCTCGTCTCAAGAGACCCAGTACTTC.

About this clone itself: Within the sample, other DNA sequences also encode this same CDR3. The V and J genes are TRBV18 and TRBJ1-2; 8 nucleotides align to TRBD1. CDR3 size: 13 residues. The junction had 3 bases not matched to a gene; V was cut back by 3 bases and J by 6 bases. The V gene's germline CDR1 is KGHSH and CDR2 LQKENI. Here the CDR3 DNA reads TGTGCCAGCTCACCCGCAGGGGGCCATGGCTACACCTTC. Its protein product is CASSPAGGHGYTF.

The J gene is TRBJ2-1, the V gene TRBV9; 9 bases are shared with TRBD2. V lost 0 bases and J lost 6; bases outside the gene matches: 7. The CDR3 has 16 residues. Germline V gene sequence: CDR1 SGDLS, CDR2 YYNGEE. The CDR3 region has the DNA TGTGCCAGCAGCGTAGAATTAGGCGGGAGGGCCAATGAGCAGTTCTTC. It is translated as CASSVELGGRANEQFF.

The chain joins TRBV5-6 to TRBJ2-4; 12 bases fit TRBD2. V lost 3 bases and J lost 2; bases outside the gene matches: 3. CDR3 size: 16 residues. Per germline, CDR1 SGHDT and CDR2 YYEEEE. For the CDR3, the DNA is TGTGCCAGCAGCTCAGGACTAGCGGGATCCAAAAACATTCAGTACTTC. Translation: CASSSGLAGSKNIQYF.

This chain connects TRBV10-3 to TRBJ1-1; the D gene is possibly TRBD1 (5 bases). Germline CDR1 reads ENHRY; CDR2 reads SYGVKD. Trimming pared 10 bases from V and 0 bases from J, leaving 21 bases between. This CDR3 has 16 amino acids. CDR3 amino acids: CASLGTGGVMNTEAFF. The CDR3 DNA reads TGTGCCAGCCTCGGCACAGGCGGTGTAATGAACACTGAAGCTTTCTTT.

CDR3 residues: CASSQEAGPSSYEQYF. Here the CDR3 DNA reads TGTGCCAGCAGCCAAGAAGCAGGGCCAAGCTCCTACGAGCAGTACTTC. The rearrangement uses TRBV3-1 (or the pseudogene TRBV3-2) and TRBJ2-7; maybe TRBD1 (5 bases). Trimming shortened V by 0 bases and J by 0 bases, and 12 bases separated the two germline ends. Germline lookup yields CDR1 LGHDT and CDR2 YNNKEL (reference sequence). The CDR3 length is 16 residues.

The rearrangement uses TRBV24-1 and TRBJ2-5, with TRBD1 matching over 10 bases. Germline V gene sequence: CDR1 KGHDR, CDR2 SFDVKD. Germline trimming cut 2 bases from V and 5 bases from J; bases unmatched to any gene: 7. The CDR3 consists of 16 residues. CDR3: CATSDSGTGARETQYF. The DNA of the CDR3 is TGTGCCACCAGTGATTCCGGGACAGGGGCCCGGGAGACCCAGTACTTC.

The V gene is TRBV25-1, the J gene TRBJ2-3; 9 bases map to TRBD2. Losses at the gene ends were 2 bases for V and 2 bases for J; bases not matched to a gene: 8. CDR3 length: 17 amino acids. Germline CDR1 reads MGHDK; CDR2 reads SYGVNS. The CDR3 DNA sequence: TGTGCCAGCAGTGAAGGCGGGGGGGGACGTCTCACAGATACGCAGTATTTT. It translates to CASSEGGGGRLTDTQYF.

This clone has just one count. The V gene is TRBV9, the J gene TRBJ1-4; maybe TRBD1 (5 bases). Germline values: CDR1 SGDLS, CDR2 YYNGEE. This CDR3 region has 15 residues. V lost 3 bases, J lost 5 bases, and 14 bases lay in between. Here the CDR3 DNA reads TGTGCCAGCAGCGCTCAGGGTATTGCAAATGAAAAACTGTTTTTT. Translation gives CASSAQGIANEKLFF.

The chain uses TRBV7-9 and TRBJ1-2; 11 bases align to TRBD1. Germline V lookup: CDR1 SEHNR, CDR2 FQNEAQ (reference sequence). The J segment lost 3 bases and the V segment lost 4 bases, leaving 4 bases of the junction unmatched. This CDR3 has 15 residues. The CDR3 DNA follows: TGTGCCAGCAGCTCAGGACAGGGGGCGGACTATGGCTACACCTTC. This translates into CASSSGQGADYGYTF.

This clone was detected a few times. The genes are TRBV19 and TRBJ1-3; TRBD1 matches 7 bases. V was pared by 5 bases and J by 2 bases, with 9 bases of the junction left unmatched. Per the germline V gene, CDR1 is LNHDA and CDR2 is SQIVND (reference sequence). This CDR3 has 16 residues. CDR3 in amino acids: CASSFPKTGTGNTIYF. The CDR3 bases are TGTGCCAGTAGTTTCCCGAAGACAGGGACTGGAAACACCATATATTTT.

As regards this clone: Within the sample, other DNA sequences also encode this same CDR3. The V gene is TRBV30, the J gene TRBJ1-2, with D unclear. Germline V gene sequence: CDR1 GTSNPN, CDR2 SVGIG (reference sequence). The CDR3 sequence is 11 residues long. V dropped 0 bases and J dropped 7 bases, with 6 bases sitting between them. The CDR3 is CAWSVGGGYTF. CDR3 DNA: TGTGCCTGGAGTGTAGGCGGTGGCTACACCTTC.

The chain is built from TRBV7-2 and TRBJ1-1, with D possibly being TRBD1 (5 bases). The CDR3 has 12 residues. Germline loops: CDR1 SGHTA, CDR2 FQGNSA. Deletions cut 6 bases from V and 12 bases from J, with 17 bases between. The CDR3 is CASSSGTVPTFF. For the CDR3, the DNA is TGTGCCAGCAGTTCCGGGACTGTTCCTACTTTCTTT.

The CDR3 sequence: CASSQDTGIQNTEAFF. The CDR3 bases are TGTGCCAGCAGCCAGGACACAGGGATCCAGAACACTGAAGCTTTCTTT. The chain couples TRBV3-1 (or the pseudogene TRBV3-2) to TRBJ1-1, with TRBD1 as a possible D gene (6 bases). The germline CDR1 and CDR2 sequences are LGHDT and YNNKEL (reference sequence). CDR3 length: 16 amino acids. Trimming took off 3 bases at V and 1 base at J, with 15 bases between the two ends.

This clone was observed once. The rearrangement links TRBV7-9 to TRBJ2-1, with 9 bases aligning to TRBD2. Trimming took 5 bases from V and 8 from J; bases not matched to a gene: 13. CDR1 and CDR2 (germline): SEHNR, FQNEAQ (reference sequence). The CDR3 runs to 16 residues. CDR3 region: CASSHLAGLAKHEQFF. The CDR3 DNA follows: TGTGCCAGCAGCCACCTGGCAGGACTAGCGAAGCATGAGCAGTTCTTC.

The genes are TRBV7-6 and TRBJ1-6, with D unresolved. Germline CDR1 is SGHVS and CDR2 is FNYEAQ. The CDR3 loop spans 14 amino acids. Between the trimmed V and J ends, which lost 1 base and 5 bases, there was a span of 6 bases. The CDR3 sequence: CASSLGADNSPLHF. CDR3 in DNA: TGTGCCAGCAGCTTAGGGGCCGATAATTCACCCCTCCACTTT.

As concerns this clone: Other DNA sequences from this sample encode an identical CDR3 as well. The genes are TRBV7-8 and TRBJ2-1; 13 nucleotides line up with TRBD2. The V segment lost 5 bases and the J segment 6 bases; nucleotides outside the gene matches: 4. This CDR3 has 15 amino acids. Germline CDR1 is SGHVS and CDR2 is FQNEAQ. The CDR3 spells CASSPGLAGVNEQFF. The CDR3, as DNA: TGTGCCAGCAGCCCAGGACTAGCGGGAGTCAATGAGCAGTTCTTC.

The CDR3 DNA is TGTGCCAGCAGTTTTCTGGCCAGGGTCACCGGGGAGCTGTTTTTT. Translating it yields CASSFLARVTGELFF. V is TRBV28 and J is TRBJ2-2; possible D gene TRBD1, 5 bases. The CDR3 length is 15 residues. Looked up from germline, CDR1 is MDHEN and CDR2 is SYDVKM. The V gene lost 3 bases and the J gene lost 4 bases, with 12 bases spanning the gap.

The CDR3 DNA reads as TGTGCCAGTAGTCTACAGGGGGCTGGAGGCTACACCTTC. Residues: CASSLQGAGGYTF. The rearrangement uses TRBV19 and TRBJ1-2; 9 nucleotides match TRBD1. The V segment lost 5 bases and the J segment 8 bases; nucleotides outside the gene matches: 6. CDR3 length equals 13 residues. CDR1 LNHDA and CDR2 SQIVND come from the germline V gene (reference sequence).

The gene calls are TRBV3-1 (or the pseudogene TRBV3-2) and TRBJ2-1; 12 bases line up with TRBD2. Germline values: CDR1 LGHDT, CDR2 YNNKEL (reference sequence). The V and J ends lost 4 bases and 3 bases, in that order; junction bases with no gene match: 4. The length of the CDR3 is 16 residues. The CDR3, as DNA: TGTGCCAGCAGCCCCCGGACTAGCGGGGTCTACAATGAGCAGTTCTTC. As protein: CASSPRTSGVYNEQFF.

This chain links TRBV19 with TRBJ2-1; D not certain. V dropped 0 bases and J dropped 0 bases, with 18 bases sitting between them. Germline CDR1 and CDR2: LNHDA and SQIVND (reference sequence). There are 19 residues in the CDR3. This CDR3 is CASSIDPDSTLSSYNEQFF. Here the CDR3 DNA reads TGTGCCAGTAGTATAGACCCTGACTCAACACTCAGCTCCTACAATGAGCAGTTCTTC.